This T cell receptor (beta chain) was sequenced during a study of T cell responses to AZD1222 COVID-19 vaccine. With respect to this clone: Its matching antigen is unknown.

Assay used: immunoSEQ multiplex PCR; TCRdb lists only in-frame clones, some missing. The data show 130,000 or so clones, 70% to 90% seen once. Study-wide points: A reported finding is that nearly half of spike-specific TCRs target unmutated variant regions. Baseline serology detected seropositivity in only six AZD1222 recipients. Once two AZD1222 doses were given, Spike-specific TCR breadth and depth went up. Clonal diversity may have been underestimated in mostly white British donors.

Sequenced material: peripheral blood, taken on day 0 of AZD1222 vaccination. The receptor comes from an adult in good health.

In nucleotides, the CDR3 is TGTGCCAGCAGTTATTCATCGGTTGGCGGGGAGCTGTTTTTT. It yields the protein CASSYSSVGGELFF. The V gene is TRBV6-5, the J gene TRBJ2-2, with unresolved D. The CDR3 is made up of 14 amino acids. The ends were cut back, 3 bases at V and 7 bases at J, with 12 bases in the middle. The germline V gene has CDR1 MNHEY and CDR2 SVGAGI.